The clone carrying this TCR beta chain was picked up a small number of times. Assay: immunoSEQ multiplex PCR; the TCRdb copy retains only in-frame clones and omits some. Of some 130,000 clones in the sample, approximately 89% were seen once. The source of the sample is a study of blood T cell repertoires in COVID-19. Study information: In each case, the material was cDNA or gDNA derived from T cells, B-cell-depleted T cells, or PBMCs.

The ends lost 3 bases at V and 5 bases at J; junction bases unmatched: 6. Germline CDR1 SGHRS, CDR2 YFSETQ. The CDR3 has 14 amino acids. The origin of this receptor is a man aged 45-60 years with acute or convalescent COVID-19. The sample taken for sequencing was peripheral blood. The chain carries TRBV5-1 and TRBJ2-7, with 9 bases lining up with TRBD1. CDR3 DNA: TGCGCCAGCAGCTCAGGACAGGGGTTGGACGAGCAGTACTTC. It encodes CASSSGQGLDEQYF.